Shown below are 9 T cell receptor beta chains from a single sample sequenced in a study of T cell responses to AZD1222 COVID-19 vaccine. Clones were sequenced by immunoSEQ multiplex PCR, and TCRdb holds only the in-frame ones, with some missing. The table records 150,000 to 200,000 clones, about 91% of them present only once. The sequencing used peripheral blood, collected 28 days after the second AZD1222 dose. The receptors originated from an adult who received the AZD1222 COVID-19 vaccine.

Concerning this clone: The sample holds other DNA sequences that translate to the same CDR3. The genes are TRBV3-1 (or the pseudogene TRBV3-2) and TRBJ1-1, with D hard to call. Germline V gene data show CDR1 as LGHDT and CDR2 as YNNKEL (reference sequence). V lost 1 base and J 1 base, leaving 7 bases between the germline ends. This CDR3 comprises 14 residues. The CDR3 is CASSQVEGNTEAFF. The CDR3 bases are TGTGCCAGCAGCCAAGTTGAGGGGAACACTGAAGCTTTCTTT.

This chain uses TRBV19 with TRBJ1-5; D is unclear. V was cut by 7 bases and J by 0 bases, with 16 bases left in between. Germline V lookup: CDR1 LNHDA, CDR2 SQIVND (reference sequence). The CDR3 contains 16 residues. The CDR3 reads CASNTRAKNSNQPQHF. The CDR3 bases are TGTGCCAGTAACACACGAGCGAAGAATAGCAATCAGCCCCAGCATTTT.

The rearrangement uses TRBV21-1 and TRBJ2-2; the table names TRBD2, a call not compared with the DNA. TRBV21-1 is termed a pseudogene. This CDR3 contains 15 residues. CDR3 region: CASSKGEGDTGELFF. CDR3 nucleotide sequence: TGTGCCAGCAGCAAAGGGGAGGGTGACACCGGGGAGCTGTTTTTT.

V gene TRBV12-5 combines with J gene TRBJ2-7, with TRBD2 as a possible D gene (5 bases). V lost 1 base, J lost 3 bases, and 10 bases lay in between. The CDR3 loop spans 14 amino acids. CDR1 LGHNT and CDR2 FRNRAP come from the germline V gene. The CDR3 DNA reads as TGTGCTAGTGGTTTGGCCCGAGGGCACTACGAGCAGTACTTC. It specifies CASGLARGHYEQYF.

This sequence joins TRBV9 and TRBJ1-5; D possibly corresponds to TRBD1 (5 bases). With 7 bases removed from V and 1 base from J, the gap between germline ends came to 9 bases. This CDR3 contains 13 residues. Germline V lookup: CDR1 SGDLS, CDR2 YYNGEE. The CDR3 nucleotides read TGTGCCAGCGGTGGGGGAAGCAATCAGCCCCAGCATTTT. Translation: CASGGGSNQPQHF.

V gene TRBV18 combines with J gene TRBJ2-3; 9 positions match TRBD2. Germline CDR1 KGHSH, CDR2 LQKENI. The CDR3 spans 14 residues. V shed 4 bases and J 4 bases; nucleotides not matched to a gene: 3. DNA for the CDR3: TGTGCCAGCTCACTTAGCGGGGGACCAGATACGCAGTATTTT. Translation: CASSLSGGPDTQYF.

The DNA of the CDR3 is TGTGCCAGCAGTGAGCAGGCGGAGGGCACTGAAGCTTTCTTT. Translating gives CASSEQAEGTEAFF. V gene TRBV6-1 combines with J gene TRBJ1-1; D gene uncertain. Germline CDR1 reads MNHNS; CDR2 reads SASEGT. V lost 3 bases and J lost 4, with 12 bases in between. The CDR3 covers 14 residues.

The gene calls are TRBV7-8 and TRBJ1-5; 7 positions agree with TRBD1. This CDR3 spans 16 amino acids. Germline-derived CDR1 and CDR2 are SGHVS and FQNEAQ. V lost 3 bases, J lost 3 bases, and 8 bases stayed unmatched. Here the CDR3 reads CASSLSPTGFNQPQHF. CDR3 coding DNA: TGTGCCAGCAGCTTGTCCCCGACAGGGTTCAATCAGCCCCAGCATTTT.

V gene TRBV5-4 combines with J gene TRBJ2-6, with a possible D match to TRBD1 (5 bases). Germline V CDR1 and CDR2: SGHNT, YYREEE (reference sequence). This CDR3 is built from 18 residues. Deletions cut 5 bases from V and 0 bases from J, with 18 bases between. This CDR3 reads CASSQMIQASSGANVLTF. Written as DNA, the CDR3 is TGTGCCAGCAGTCAAATGATACAGGCCAGCTCTGGGGCCAACGTCCTGACTTTC.